Listed below are T cell receptor beta chains from one sample, sequenced in a study of T cell repertoires in cytomegalovirus infection. Via MiXCR, TCRdb re-called the reads, giving one row per CDR3 protein. Among around 710,000 distinct CDR3 sequences listed, just under 30% were seen once. The antigens of these receptors remain unknown. The material sequenced was cultured CD8+ T cells from PBMCs, taken from culture after CMV antigen stimulation. The receptor set was obtained from a human donor in good health (CMV status not recorded). Some clones in this sample may be carry-over from other donors' samples. CDR3s include the opening cysteine and the closing phenylalanine or tryptophan. A D gene is named only where the DNA matches it firmly. The listing skips clone size in some rows; elsewhere it reads once, few, many or a size class.

-,TRBV24-1,TRBD1,TRBJ2-1,TGTGCCACCTCCCCAAAGGGACAGTACAATGAGCAGTTCTTC,CATSPKGQYNEQFF
few,TRBV29-1,-,TRBJ2-7,TGCAGCGTTGAACTACCAGGTTACGAGCAGTACTTC,CSVELPGYEQYF
many,TRBV11-1,TRBD1,TRBJ1-6,TGTGCCAGCAGCATCGCCGGGACAGGGCTGACACCCCTCCACTTT,CASSIAGTGLTPLHF
-,TRBV19,TRBD1,TRBJ1-4,TGTGCCAGTAGTCGCCGGGACAGGGGGCCGACTAATGAAAAACTGTTTTTT,CASSRRDRGPTNEKLFF
-,TRBV19,TRBD2,TRBJ2-7,TGTGCCAGTAGTATAGGCGGGGGGCTATCCTACGAGCAGTACTTC,CASSIGGGLSYEQYF
few,TRBV5-4,-,TRBJ2-1,TGTGCCAGCAGCTGGATCGAGGGGGTTAATGAGCAGTTCTTC,CASSWIEGVNEQFF
-,TRBV9,-,TRBJ2-1,TGTGCCAGCAGCGGCCTAGGCTTTCAATCCTACAATGAGCAGTTCTTC,CASSGLGFQSYNEQFF
few,TRBV29-1,-,TRBJ1-1,TGCAGCGTCGCCCCCGCAGGGGCAGGGACTGAAGCTTTCTTT,CSVAPAGAGTEAFF
-,TRBV6-5,TRBD1,TRBJ1-2,TGTGCCAGCAGTCACGGACAGGGGGCAGGTGGTGGCTACACCTTC,CASSHGQGAGGGYTF
few,TRBV6-1,TRBD2,TRBJ2-1,TGTGCCAGCGCCGAAGGATTACACCCGGGACTACATTGGATCTTC,CASAEGLHPGLHWIF
once,TRBV12-5,TRBD1,TRBJ2-1,TGTGCTAGTGGTTTGGTGACAGGGGTTGGTGAGCAGTTCTTC,CASGLVTGVGEQFF
few,TRBV11-1,-,TRBJ1-2,TGTGCCAGCAGCTTAGGGCGGGCGAATGGCTACACCTTC,CASSLGRANGYTF
-,TRBV7-4,-,TRBJ2-1,TGTGCCAGCAGAGGGGCGGTAGGGATCAATGAGCAGTTCTTC,CASRGAVGINEQFF